This TCR beta chain was profiled in a study of shared clonotypes between healthy human individuals. Study-wide context: Donor composition was a couple of women and three men, aged 18 to 49.

The protocol was immunoSEQ multiplex PCR, while the TCRdb copy is restricted to in-frame clones and leaves out a portion. The table records approximately 810,000 clones, roughly 92% of them present only once. Study results and limitations: Since donors were few, the genetic and exposure-history diversity represented was limited.

The naive CD8 fraction comprised CD45RO-negative cells positively selected for CCR7 and excluded terminally differentiated effector memory CD45RA+ cells. On this clone: No antigen is known for it. Other DNA variants within this sample encode the same CDR3.

Germline CDR1 and CDR2: SGHDN and FVKESK. The CDR3 length is 13 residues. V was pared by 4 bases and J by 6 bases, with 10 bases between. Sequenced sample: naive CD8+ T cells sorted from blood. This receptor was obtained from a man younger than 45 in good health. The chain recombines TRBV14 with TRBJ2-1, with unresolved D. The CDR3 loop is CASSPYGGNEQFF. The CDR3 bases are TGTGCCAGCAGCCCCTATGGTGGCAATGAGCAGTTCTTC. Full variable domain (remainder filled in from reference TRBV14 and TRBJ2-1): EAGVTQFPSHSVIEKGQTVTLRCDPISGHDNLYWYRRVMGKEIKFLLHFVKESKQDESGMPNNRFLAERTGGTYSTLKVQPAELEDSGVYFCASSPYGGNEQFFGPGTRLTVL.